This T cell receptor (beta chain) was sequenced for a study of T cells after posttransplantation cyclophosphamide. Study observations and caveats: TRB clonality was highly associated with recipient CMV seropositivity and reactivation. TRB overlap between skin or GI tissue T cells and blood was limited.

Trimming cost V 3 bases and J 5 bases; bases outside gene matches: 6. The germline V gene has CDR1 SGHKS and CDR2 YYEKEE (reference sequence). There are 15 residues in the CDR3. Data came from immunoSEQ multiplex PCR; TCRdb stores just in-frame clones and leaves some out. This repertoire holds over 35,000 clones, and none appear only once. This clone has more than one count but fewer than ten. No antigen is known for it. Peripheral blood was collected from the related graft donor on the marrow donation day. The chain links TRBV5-5 to TRBJ2-7; 12 bases are shared with TRBD1. The receptor's source is a man aged 50 or older in good health, CMV-negative, and a related stem cell transplant donor. The sample was PBMCs. The CDR3 DNA is TGTGCCAGCAGCTCATGGGACAGGGGGCACAACGAGCAGTACTTC. It codes for CASSSWDRGHNEQYF.